These T cell receptor beta chains were read from a single sample in a study of shared clonotypes between healthy human individuals. The repertoire was sequenced with immunoSEQ multiplex PCR; TCRdb's copy has only in-frame clones and lacks some. The sample contains roughly 1,600,000 clones, approximately 98.5% of which appear only once. Sequenced sample: naive CD4+ T cells sorted from blood. The receptor source for this set is a man aged 25 to 40 in good health. Both conserved end residues are part of each CDR3. D genes are given only for firm matches. Size is stated for part of the rows, as once, few or many counts, or as a class when the clone is expanded.

CDR3 length: 16; V gene: TRBV28; clone size: .; J gene: TRBJ2-7; D gene: TRBD1; CDR3 DNA: TGTGCCACCCTATCCGTAAGACGCGACAGGGCCTACGAGCAGTACTTC; CDR3 protein: CATLSVRRDRAYEQYF
CDR3 length: 14; V gene: TRBV10-3; clone size: .; J gene: TRBJ2-3; D gene: .; CDR3 DNA: TGTGCCATCAGTGGCGGTGGTATCACAGATACGCAGTATTTT; CDR3 protein: CAISGGGITDTQYF
CDR3 length: 13; V gene: TRBV9; clone size: once; J gene: TRBJ1-1; D gene: .; CDR3 DNA: TGTGCCAGCAGTCTCGGGGGAGGGACTGAAGCTTTCTTT; CDR3 protein: CASSLGGGTEAFF
CDR3 length: 10; V gene: TRBV28; clone size: .; J gene: TRBJ1-1; D gene: .; CDR3 DNA: TGTGCCAGCAGGGGCACTGAAGCTTTCTTT; CDR3 protein: CASRGTEAFF
CDR3 length: 14; V gene: TRBV18; clone size: .; J gene: TRBJ2-7; D gene: .; CDR3 DNA: TGTGCCAGCTCCTACACCGGGACAAATAGCGAGCAGTACTTC; CDR3 protein: CASSYTGTNSEQYF
CDR3 length: 13; V gene: TRBV18; clone size: .; J gene: TRBJ2-3; D gene: .; CDR3 DNA: TGTGCCAGCTCACCACCGGGCCCAGATACGCAGTATTTT; CDR3 protein: CASSPPGPDTQYF
CDR3 length: 14; V gene: TRBV2; clone size: .; J gene: TRBJ2-1; D gene: .; CDR3 DNA: TGTGCCAGCAGTCCAGAAACAAGATACAATGAGCAGTTCTTC; CDR3 protein: CASSPETRYNEQFF
CDR3 length: 13; V gene: TRBV12-2; clone size: .; J gene: TRBJ2-7; D gene: .; CDR3 DNA: TGTGCAAGTCGCTTAGCCCCAGACTACGAGCAGTACTTC; CDR3 protein: CASRLAPDYEQYF
CDR3 length: 18; V gene: TRBV5-6; clone size: .; J gene: TRBJ2-1; D gene: TRBD1; CDR3 DNA: TGTGCCAGCAGATTGGACAGGGGGCGACGGGAGACCTACAATGAGCAGTTCTTC; CDR3 protein: CASRLDRGRRETYNEQFF
CDR3 length: 16; V gene: TRBV28; clone size: .; J gene: TRBJ2-7; D gene: TRBD2; CDR3 DNA: TGTGCCAGCAGTTTAGGGTGGCTAGCGGGATCCTACGAGCAGTACTTC; CDR3 protein: CASSLGWLAGSYEQYF
CDR3 length: 13; V gene: TRBV6-4; clone size: .; J gene: TRBJ2-1; D gene: .; CDR3 DNA: TGTGCCAGCAGTCTTGAAATTTACAATGAGCAGTTCTTC; CDR3 protein: CASSLEIYNEQFF
CDR3 length: 14; V gene: TRBV29-1; clone size: .; J gene: TRBJ2-5; D gene: .; CDR3 DNA: TGCAGCGTTGAACAACAAGGGGGGCTGGAGACCCAGTACTTC; CDR3 protein: CSVEQQGGLETQYF
CDR3 length: 13; V gene: TRBV30; clone size: .; J gene: TRBJ2-1; D gene: TRBD1; CDR3 DNA: TGTGCCTGGAGAAATGACAGGGGTTGGTTACAGTTCTTC; CDR3 protein: CAWRNDRGWLQFF
CDR3 length: 15; V gene: TRBV5-6; clone size: .; J gene: TRBJ1-1; D gene: TRBD1; CDR3 DNA: TGTGCCAGCAGCTTGTTGGACAGGCGGAACACTGAAGCTTTCTTT; CDR3 protein: CASSLLDRRNTEAFF
CDR3 length: 15; V gene: TRBV5-1; clone size: .; J gene: TRBJ1-3; D gene: .; CDR3 DNA: TGCGCCAGCAGCCGGGACTCAGGGTCTGGAAACACCATATATTTT; CDR3 protein: CASSRDSGSGNTIYF
CDR3 length: 14; V gene: TRBV7-9; clone size: .; J gene: TRBJ1-1; D gene: .; CDR3 DNA: TGTGCCAGCAGCTTAGCCGATACGCGGACTGAAGCTTTCTTT; CDR3 protein: CASSLADTRTEAFF
CDR3 length: 20; V gene: TRBV9; clone size: .; J gene: TRBJ2-1; D gene: TRBD1; CDR3 DNA: TGTGCCAGCAGCCCAGGACCGGGACAGGGGAGATCTGGAGAGTACAATGAGCAGTTCTTC; CDR3 protein: CASSPGPGQGRSGEYNEQFF
CDR3 length: 15; V gene: TRBV28; clone size: .; J gene: TRBJ2-1; D gene: .; CDR3 DNA: TGTGCCAGCTACGGCTACGGACAGACTATCGATGAGCAGTTCTTC; CDR3 protein: CASYGYGQTIDEQFF
CDR3 length: 14; V gene: TRBV7-9; clone size: .; J gene: TRBJ1-5; D gene: .; CDR3 DNA: TGTGCCAGCAGCACCGCAGGGGGCAATCAGCCCCAGCATTTT; CDR3 protein: CASSTAGGNQPQHF
CDR3 length: 13; V gene: TRBV11-3; clone size: .; J gene: TRBJ2-1; D gene: .; CDR3 DNA: TGTGCCAGCAGCCCGAAGGGATACAATGAGCAGTTCTTC; CDR3 protein: CASSPKGYNEQFF
CDR3 length: 16; V gene: TRBV5-1; clone size: .; J gene: TRBJ2-3; D gene: .; CDR3 DNA: TGCGCCAGCAGCCCTGGGTCCGGGTTCGGCACAGATACGCAGTATTTT; CDR3 protein: CASSPGSGFGTDTQYF
CDR3 length: 14; V gene: TRBV2; clone size: .; J gene: TRBJ2-5; D gene: .; CDR3 DNA: TGTGCCAGCATGCGGGCGGAACGGCCAGAGACCCAGTACTTC; CDR3 protein: CASMRAERPETQYF
CDR3 length: 15; V gene: TRBV6-4; clone size: .; J gene: TRBJ1-2; D gene: .; CDR3 DNA: TGTGCCAGCAGTGACTCCCCCGGCCCGTTAGGTGGCTACACCTTC; CDR3 protein: CASSDSPGPLGGYTF
CDR3 length: 13; V gene: TRBV5-3; clone size: .; J gene: TRBJ2-5; D gene: .; CDR3 DNA: TGTGCCAGAAGCTTGGGAGATCAAGAGACCCAGTACTTC; CDR3 protein: CARSLGDQETQYF
CDR3 length: 14; V gene: TRBV7-8; clone size: .; J gene: TRBJ2-3; D gene: .; CDR3 DNA: TGTGCCAGCAGCCTCACTTACTCCGGAGATACGCAGTATTTT; CDR3 protein: CASSLTYSGDTQYF
CDR3 length: 16; V gene: TRBV6-1; clone size: .; J gene: TRBJ1-5; D gene: .; CDR3 DNA: TGTGCCAGCAGTGCTCCCAGTGGAGGGAGCAATCAGCCCCAGCATTTT; CDR3 protein: CASSAPSGGSNQPQHF
CDR3 length: 13; V gene: TRBV10-3; clone size: .; J gene: TRBJ2-7; D gene: TRBD1; CDR3 DNA: TGTGCCACGATGAAGGGGGCTGGGTACGAGCAGTACTTC; CDR3 protein: CATMKGAGYEQYF
CDR3 length: 13; V gene: TRBV5-8; clone size: .; J gene: TRBJ2-7; D gene: .; CDR3 DNA: TGTGCCAGCAGGGGGGGACAGCCCTACGAGCAGTACTTC; CDR3 protein: CASRGGQPYEQYF
CDR3 length: 14; V gene: TRBV5-1; clone size: once; J gene: TRBJ2-1; D gene: TRBD1; CDR3 DNA: TGCGCCAGCAGGACCGGGACAGGGTACAATGAGCAGTTCTTC; CDR3 protein: CASRTGTGYNEQFF
CDR3 length: 14; V gene: TRBV18; clone size: .; J gene: TRBJ2-7; D gene: .; CDR3 DNA: TGTGCCAGCTCACCTGCCGGGGGAACCTACGAGCAGTACTTC; CDR3 protein: CASSPAGGTYEQYF
CDR3 length: 16; V gene: TRBV12-1; clone size: .; J gene: TRBJ2-5; D gene: .; CDR3 DNA: TGTGCCAGCAGCTTGACGGGACTAGCGGCCCAAGAGACCCAGTACTTC; CDR3 protein: CASSLTGLAAQETQYF